This TCR beta chain stems from a study of shared clonotypes between healthy human individuals. Researchers sequenced unsorted PBMC DNA using ten immunoSEQ deep assay plates. Repertoires were generated with immunoSEQ multiplex PCR, while TCRdb's copy carries only in-frame clones and drops some. The repertoire consists of hundreds of thousands of clones, with 76% occurring once and the leading ten covering roughly 13%. Everyone who donated was a Caucasian adult who lived in Nashville, Tennessee. Germline V gives CDR1 SGHRS, CDR2 YFSETQ. This CDR3 is built from 16 residues. The V gene lost 3 bases and the J gene lost 0 bases, with 12 bases spanning the gap. In the case of this clone: Antigen specificity is unknown.

Study results and limitations: Donors were few, which limited the genetic and exposure-history diversity represented.

The receptor comes from a woman between 35 and 50 years old in good health. Some clones in this sample may be carry-over from other donors' samples. Sequencing input: PBMCs. The chain employs TRBV5-1 and TRBJ1-4; TRBD1 might be the D (5 bases). The CDR3: CASSSGTETTNEKLFF. As DNA, the CDR3 is TGCGCCAGCAGCTCAGGGACGGAAACAACTAATGAAAAACTGTTTTTT.